The entry that follows covers one T cell receptor (beta chain) sequence. The same CDR3 also results from other DNA sequences found in this sample. This record belongs to a study of T cell changes during pregnancy in multiple sclerosis. This table comes from immunoSEQ multiplex PCR, and its TCRdb copy is limited to in-frame clones, with some not included. The sample has 65,000 to 85,000 clones; 85% to 95% are singletons. This CDR3 region has 14 residues. The V and J ends lost 2 bases and 1 base respectively, with 8 bases between them. Per germline, CDR1 MDHEN and CDR2 SYDVKM. This TCR was recovered from a female donor in good health, enrolled as a control in a pregnancy study. The chain recombines TRBV28 with TRBJ1-1; weak D call: TRBD1 (5 bases). The sample here was peripheral blood, taken in the second trimester of pregnancy. Here the CDR3 DNA reads TGTGCCAGCAGTTTAGGAAGGGGGAACACTGAAGCTTTCTTT. This sequence encodes CASSLGRGNTEAFF.